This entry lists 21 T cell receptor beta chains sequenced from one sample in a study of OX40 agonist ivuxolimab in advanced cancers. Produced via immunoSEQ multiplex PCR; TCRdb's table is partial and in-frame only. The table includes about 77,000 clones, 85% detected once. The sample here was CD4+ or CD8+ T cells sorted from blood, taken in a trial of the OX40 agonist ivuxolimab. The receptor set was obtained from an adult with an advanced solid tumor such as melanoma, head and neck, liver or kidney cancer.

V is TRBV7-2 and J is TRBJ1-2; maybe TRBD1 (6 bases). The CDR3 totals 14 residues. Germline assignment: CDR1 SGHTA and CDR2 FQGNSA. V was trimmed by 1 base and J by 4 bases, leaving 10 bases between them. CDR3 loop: CASSLDSRGYGYTF. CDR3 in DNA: TGTGCCAGCAGCTTAGATTCCAGGGGCTATGGCTACACCTTC. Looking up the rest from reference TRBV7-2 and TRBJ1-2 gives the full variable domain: GAGVSQSPSNKVTEKGKDVELRCDPISGHTALYWYRQSLGQGLEFLIYFQGNSAPDKSGLPSDRFSAERTGGSVSTLTIQRTQQEDSAVYLCASSLDSRGYGYTFGSGTRLTVV.

In nucleotides, the CDR3 is TGTGCCAGCAGCCCCCAGGGTAGCGGGTCGAACACCGGGGAGCTGTTTTTT. Its translation: CASSPQGSGSNTGELFF. This rearrangement joins TRBV7-3 to TRBJ2-2; TRBD2 matches 7 bases. J lost 0 bases, V lost 5 bases, and 9 bases had no gene match. CDR1 and CDR2 (germline): SGHTA, FQGTGA. CDR3 length: 17 amino acids.

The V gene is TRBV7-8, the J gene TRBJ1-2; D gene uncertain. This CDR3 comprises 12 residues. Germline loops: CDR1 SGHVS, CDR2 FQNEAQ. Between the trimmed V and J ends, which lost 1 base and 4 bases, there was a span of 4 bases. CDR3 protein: CASSLGVYGYTF. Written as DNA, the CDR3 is TGTGCCAGCAGCTTAGGGGTCTATGGCTACACCTTC.

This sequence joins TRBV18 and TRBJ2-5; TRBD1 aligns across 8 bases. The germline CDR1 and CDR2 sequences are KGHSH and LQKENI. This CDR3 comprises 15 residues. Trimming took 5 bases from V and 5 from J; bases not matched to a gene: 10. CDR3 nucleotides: TGTGCCAGCTCAAGCCCGGACAGGGCTGAGGAGACCCAGTACTTC. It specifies CASSSPDRAEETQYF.

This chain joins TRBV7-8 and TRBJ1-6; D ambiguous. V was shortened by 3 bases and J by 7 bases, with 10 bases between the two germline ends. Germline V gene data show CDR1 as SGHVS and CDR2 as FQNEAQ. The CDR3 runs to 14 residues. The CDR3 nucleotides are TGTGCCAGCAGCTTCACGGATATCAATTCACCCCTCCACTTT. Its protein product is CASSFTDINSPLHF.

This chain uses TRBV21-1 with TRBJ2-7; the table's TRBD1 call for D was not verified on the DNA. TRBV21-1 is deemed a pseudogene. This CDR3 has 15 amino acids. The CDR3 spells CASRNGTGESYEQYF. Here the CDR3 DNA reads TGTGCCAGCAGGAACGGGACAGGGGAATCCTACGAGCAGTACTTC.

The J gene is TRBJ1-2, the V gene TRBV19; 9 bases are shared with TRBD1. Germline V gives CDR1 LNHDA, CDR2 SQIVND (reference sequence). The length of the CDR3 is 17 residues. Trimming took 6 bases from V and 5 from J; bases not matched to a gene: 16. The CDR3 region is CASSPSLRQGERYGYTF. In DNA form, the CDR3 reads TGTGCCAGTAGCCCAAGCCTAAGACAGGGGGAAAGGTATGGCTACACCTTC. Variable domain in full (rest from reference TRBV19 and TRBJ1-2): DGGITQSPKYLFRKEGQNVTLSCEQNLNHDAMYWYRQDPGQGLRLIYYSQIVNDFQKGDIAEGYSVSREKKESFPLTVTSAQKNPTAFYLCASSPSLRQGERYGYTFGSGTRLTVV.

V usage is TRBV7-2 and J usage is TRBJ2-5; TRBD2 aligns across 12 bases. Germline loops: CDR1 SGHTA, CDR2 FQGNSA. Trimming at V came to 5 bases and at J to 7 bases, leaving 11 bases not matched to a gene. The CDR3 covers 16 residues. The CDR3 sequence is CASSLVGASGGGTQYF. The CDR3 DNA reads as TGTGCCAGCAGCCTAGTTGGGGCTAGCGGGGGGGGGACCCAGTACTTC.

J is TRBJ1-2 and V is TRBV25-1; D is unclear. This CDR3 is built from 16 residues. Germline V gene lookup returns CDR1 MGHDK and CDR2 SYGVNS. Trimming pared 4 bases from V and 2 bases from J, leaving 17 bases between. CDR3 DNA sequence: TGTGCCAGCAGTGCCCCGGCTGGGGAGATCAACTATGGCTACACCTTC. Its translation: CASSAPAGEINYGYTF.

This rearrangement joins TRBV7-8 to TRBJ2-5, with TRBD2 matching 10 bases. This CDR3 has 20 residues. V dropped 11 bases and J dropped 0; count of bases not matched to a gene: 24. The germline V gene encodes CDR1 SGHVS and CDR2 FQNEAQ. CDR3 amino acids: CAAWGQRTSGRPSYQETQYF. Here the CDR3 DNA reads TGTGCCGCATGGGGGCAGCGGACTAGCGGTCGACCTTCGTACCAAGAGACCCAGTACTTC.

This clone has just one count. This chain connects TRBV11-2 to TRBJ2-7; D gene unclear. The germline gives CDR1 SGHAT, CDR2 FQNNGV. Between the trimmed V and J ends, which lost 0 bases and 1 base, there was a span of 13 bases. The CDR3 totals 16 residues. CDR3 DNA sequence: TGTGCCAGCAGCTTAGAGCCCCGTCTGACGTCCTACGAGCAGTACTTC. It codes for CASSLEPRLTSYEQYF.

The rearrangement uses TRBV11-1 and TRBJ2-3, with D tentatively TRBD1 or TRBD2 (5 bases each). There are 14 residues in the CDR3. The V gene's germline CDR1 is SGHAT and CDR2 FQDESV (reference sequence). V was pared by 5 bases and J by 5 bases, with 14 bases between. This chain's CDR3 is CASSPQARGDTQYF. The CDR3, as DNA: TGTGCCAGCAGCCCACAGGCGAGGGGAGATACGCAGTATTTT.

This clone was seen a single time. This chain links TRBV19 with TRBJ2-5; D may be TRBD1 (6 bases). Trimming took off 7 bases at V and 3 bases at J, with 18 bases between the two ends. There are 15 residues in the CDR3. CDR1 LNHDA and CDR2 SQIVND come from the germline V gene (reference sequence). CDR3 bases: TGTGCCAGTAACCCGGGTTGGGCAGGGGAAGAGACCCAGTACTTC. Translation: CASNPGWAGEETQYF. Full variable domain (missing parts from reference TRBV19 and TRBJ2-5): DGGITQSPKYLFRKEGQNVTLSCEQNLNHDAMYWYRQDPGQGLRLIYYSQIVNDFQKGDIAEGYSVSREKKESFPLTVTSAQKNPTAFYLCASNPGWAGEETQYFGPGTRLLVL.

The CDR3 nucleotides read TGTGCCAGCAGCCCCGGAGGGACTAGCGGGGGGATTGAGCAGTTCTTC. This encodes CASSPGGTSGGIEQFF. This chain uses TRBV9 with TRBJ2-1, with 15 bases matching TRBD2. V was clipped by 4 bases and J by 9 bases; unmatched bases: 8. The CDR3 is 16 amino acids. Per the germline V gene, CDR1 is SGDLS and CDR2 is YYNGEE.

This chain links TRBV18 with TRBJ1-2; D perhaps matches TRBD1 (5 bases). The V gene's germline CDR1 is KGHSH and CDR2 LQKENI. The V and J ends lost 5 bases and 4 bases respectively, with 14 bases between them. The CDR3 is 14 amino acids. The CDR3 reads CASSWEGGTYGYTF. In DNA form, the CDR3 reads TGTGCCAGCTCATGGGAAGGTGGGACCTATGGCTACACCTTC.

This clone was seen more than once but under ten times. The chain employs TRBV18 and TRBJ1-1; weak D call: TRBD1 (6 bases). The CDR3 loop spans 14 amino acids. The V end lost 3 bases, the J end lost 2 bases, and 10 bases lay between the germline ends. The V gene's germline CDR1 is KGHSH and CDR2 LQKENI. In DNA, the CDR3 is TGTGCCAGCTCACCTGACAGGACTAACACTGAAGCTTTCTTT. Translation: CASSPDRTNTEAFF.

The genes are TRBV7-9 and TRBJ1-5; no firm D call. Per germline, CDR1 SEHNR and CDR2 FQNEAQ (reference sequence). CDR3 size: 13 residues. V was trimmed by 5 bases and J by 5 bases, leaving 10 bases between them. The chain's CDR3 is CASSDREDQPQHF. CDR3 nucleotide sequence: TGTGCCAGCAGCGACCGGGAGGATCAGCCCCAGCATTTT.

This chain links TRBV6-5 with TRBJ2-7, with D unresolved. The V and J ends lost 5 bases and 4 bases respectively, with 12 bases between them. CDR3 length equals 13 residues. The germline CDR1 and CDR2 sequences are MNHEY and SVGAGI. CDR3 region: CASSGQRFYEQYF. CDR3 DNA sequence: TGTGCCAGCAGTGGCCAAAGGTTTTACGAGCAGTACTTC.

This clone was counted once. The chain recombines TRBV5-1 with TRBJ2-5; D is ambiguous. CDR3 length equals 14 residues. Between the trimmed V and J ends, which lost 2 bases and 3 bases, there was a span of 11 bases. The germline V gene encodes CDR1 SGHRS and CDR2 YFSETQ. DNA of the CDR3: TGCGCCAGCAGCTTTGGGCAGTTTGAAGAGACCCAGTACTTC. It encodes CASSFGQFEETQYF.

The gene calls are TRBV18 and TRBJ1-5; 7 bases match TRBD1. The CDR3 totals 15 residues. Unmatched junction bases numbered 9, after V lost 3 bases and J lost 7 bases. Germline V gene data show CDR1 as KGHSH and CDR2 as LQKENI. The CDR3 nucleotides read TGTGCCAGCTCACCCGAAGCACAGGGGAGGCAGCCCCAGCATTTT. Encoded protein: CASSPEAQGRQPQHF.

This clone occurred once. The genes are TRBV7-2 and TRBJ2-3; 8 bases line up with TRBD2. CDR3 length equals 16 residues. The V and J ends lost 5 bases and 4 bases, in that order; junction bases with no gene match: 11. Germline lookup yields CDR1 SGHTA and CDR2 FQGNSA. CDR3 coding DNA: TGTGCCAGCAGCCCCGTCCCAGCGGGGGTGGCAGATACGCAGTATTTT. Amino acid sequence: CASSPVPAGVADTQYF.